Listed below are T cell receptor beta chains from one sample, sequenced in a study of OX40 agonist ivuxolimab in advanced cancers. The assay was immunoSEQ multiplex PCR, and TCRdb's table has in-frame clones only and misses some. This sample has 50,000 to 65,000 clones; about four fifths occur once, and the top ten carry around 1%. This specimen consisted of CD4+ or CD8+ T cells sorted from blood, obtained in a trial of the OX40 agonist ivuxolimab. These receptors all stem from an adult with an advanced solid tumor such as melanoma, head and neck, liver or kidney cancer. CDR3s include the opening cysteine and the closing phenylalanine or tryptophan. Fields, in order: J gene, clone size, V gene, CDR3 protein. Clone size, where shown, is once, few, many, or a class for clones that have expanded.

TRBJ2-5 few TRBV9 CASSETSGGETQYF
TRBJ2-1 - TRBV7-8 CASSWMAGGQGEQFF
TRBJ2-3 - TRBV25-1 CASSEEQLRTDTQYF
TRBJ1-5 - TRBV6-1 CASSGGDGGNQPQHF
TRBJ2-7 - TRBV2 CASTGTSGTAGEQYF
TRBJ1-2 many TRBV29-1 CSVVWASSGYTF
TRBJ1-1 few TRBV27 CASSWTGVNTEAFF
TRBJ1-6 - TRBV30 CAWVGQGGGSPLHF
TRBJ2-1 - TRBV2 CASSEEVYANEQFF
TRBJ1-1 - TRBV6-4 CASTQRPGLTEAFF
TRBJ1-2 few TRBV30 CASGSYGYTF
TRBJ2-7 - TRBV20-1 CSASRGSEQYF
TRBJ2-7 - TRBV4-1 CASSHAPGQGGDEQYF
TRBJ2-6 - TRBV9 CASSVAPGGISGANVLTF
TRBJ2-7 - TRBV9 CASSVGQGLAYEQYF
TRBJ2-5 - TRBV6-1 CASRRTGEETQYF
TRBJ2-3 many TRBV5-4 CASSGRDSFTDTQYF
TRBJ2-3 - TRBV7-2 CASSPQTVSTDTQYF
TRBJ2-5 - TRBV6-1 CASSTGLDQETQYF
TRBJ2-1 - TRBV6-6 CASSYPAGASPGEQFF
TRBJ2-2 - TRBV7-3 CASKARANTGELFF
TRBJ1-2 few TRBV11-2 CASSPSLYGYTF
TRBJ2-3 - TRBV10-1 CASSESWTASTDTQYF
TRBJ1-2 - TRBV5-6 CASSLVWQGDYGYTF
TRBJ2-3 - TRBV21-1 CASSKDAGGPSTDTQYF
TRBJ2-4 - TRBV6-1 CASSARRAGVENIQYF
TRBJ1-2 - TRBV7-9 CASTQTGLGNYGYTF
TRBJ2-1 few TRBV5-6 CASSSQGYWEQFF
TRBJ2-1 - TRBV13 CASSPDERLAGFPSYNEQFF
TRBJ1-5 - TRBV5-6 CASSPSLGGNQPQHF
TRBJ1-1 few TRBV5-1 CASSPPRQGGMNTEAFF
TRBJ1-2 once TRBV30 CAWSPGQSVPYGYTF
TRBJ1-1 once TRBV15 CATSRGHRMNTEAFF
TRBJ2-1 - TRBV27 CASSNYNEQFF
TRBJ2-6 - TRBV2 CASRFGGANVLTF
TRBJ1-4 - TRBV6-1 CASRTTEGEKLFF
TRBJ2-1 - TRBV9 CASSVEEGGNEQFF
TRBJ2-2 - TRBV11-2 CASSLKRGGGGELFF
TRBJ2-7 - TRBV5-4 CASSLGGPGQGWNEQYF
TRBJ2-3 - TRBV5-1 CASSLGGRGTDTQYF